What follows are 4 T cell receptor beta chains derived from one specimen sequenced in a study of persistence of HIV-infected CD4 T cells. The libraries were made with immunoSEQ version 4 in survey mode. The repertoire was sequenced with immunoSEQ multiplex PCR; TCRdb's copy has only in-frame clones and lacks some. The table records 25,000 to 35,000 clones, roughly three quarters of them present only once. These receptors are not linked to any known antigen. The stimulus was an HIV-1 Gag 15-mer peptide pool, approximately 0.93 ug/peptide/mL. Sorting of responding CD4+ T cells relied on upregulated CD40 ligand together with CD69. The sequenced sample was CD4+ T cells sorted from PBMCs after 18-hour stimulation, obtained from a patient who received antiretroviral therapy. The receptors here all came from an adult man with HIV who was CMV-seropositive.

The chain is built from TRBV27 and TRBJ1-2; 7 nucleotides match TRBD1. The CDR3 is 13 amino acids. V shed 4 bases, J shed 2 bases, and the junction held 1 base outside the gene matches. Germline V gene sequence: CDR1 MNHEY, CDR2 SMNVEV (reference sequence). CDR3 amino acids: CASSSTGNYGYTF. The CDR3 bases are TGTGCCAGCAGTTCGACAGGGAACTATGGCTACACCTTC.

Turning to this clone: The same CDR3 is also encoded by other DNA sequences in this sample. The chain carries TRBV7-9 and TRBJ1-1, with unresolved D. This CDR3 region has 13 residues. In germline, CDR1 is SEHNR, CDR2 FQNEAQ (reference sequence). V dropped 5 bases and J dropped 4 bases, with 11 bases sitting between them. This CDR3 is CASSRGGSTEAFF. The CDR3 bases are TGTGCCAGCAGCCGCGGAGGGAGCACTGAAGCTTTCTTT.

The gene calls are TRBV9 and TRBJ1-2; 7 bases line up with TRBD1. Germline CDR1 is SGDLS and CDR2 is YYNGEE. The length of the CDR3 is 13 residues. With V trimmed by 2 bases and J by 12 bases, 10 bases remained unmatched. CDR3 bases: TGTGCCAGCAGCGTTGGGGACAGCCCCCTCAACACCTTC. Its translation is CASSVGDSPLNTF.

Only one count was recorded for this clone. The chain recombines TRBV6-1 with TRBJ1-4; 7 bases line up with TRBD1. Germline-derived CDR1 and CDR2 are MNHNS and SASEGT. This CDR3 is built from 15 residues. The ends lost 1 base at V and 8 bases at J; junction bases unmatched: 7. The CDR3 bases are TGTGCCAGCAGTGAAGAGGCGAGGGGGCCGGAAAAACTGTTTTTT. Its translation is CASSEEARGPEKLFF.